The rows below give T cell receptor beta chains drawn from one sample of a study of control samples from healthy donors and cancer patients. Profiling relied on immunoSEQ multiplex PCR, and the TCRdb table lists in-frame clones only, not all of them. This sample has 100,000 to 150,000 clones, with 93% found just once. Sample: PBMCs. Receptors were obtained from a man between 50 and 59 years old with head and neck cancer. The CDR3 runs from the conserved cysteine through the conserved F or W. D genes are given only for firm matches. Some rows have no size entry. The others give once, few or many, or a class for an expanded clone.

V	J	size	D	CDR3	DNA
TRBV27	TRBJ2-5	.	TRBD2	CASSRLAGRATQYF	TGTGCCAGCAGTCGACTAGCGGGGCGGGCGACCCAGTACTTC
TRBV15	TRBJ2-3	.	.	CATSRDRGGRLNRDTQYF	TGTGCCACCAGCAGAGATAGGGGGGGGCGGCTTAATCGGGATACGCAGTATTTT
TRBV29-1	TRBJ1-1	.	.	CSVRSTQNTEAFF	TGCAGCGTTCGTAGTACACAGAACACTGAAGCTTTCTTT
TRBV29-1	TRBJ1-2	.	.	CSVESQRGYGYTF	TGCAGCGTTGAATCCCAACGGGGCTATGGCTACACCTTC
TRBV4-3	TRBJ2-3	.	TRBD2	CASSPRGAGGPSTDTQYF	TGCGCCAGCAGCCCTCGCGGAGCGGGGGGCCCTAGCACAGATACGCAGTATTTT
TRBV6-6	TRBJ2-7	.	TRBD1	CASRAGTGLSYEQYF	TGTGCCAGCAGAGCAGGGACAGGTCTTTCCTACGAGCAGTACTTC
TRBV2	TRBJ2-5	once	TRBD2	CASRPRGGQETQYF	TGTGCCAGCCGCCCGCGGGGGGGACAAGAGACCCAGTACTTC
TRBV6-2/TRBV6-3	TRBJ1-2	.	TRBD1	CASSYYWDSNYGYTF	TGTGCCAGCAGTTATTACTGGGACAGCAACTATGGCTACACCTTC
TRBV20-1	TRBJ1-3	.	.	CSASRGQGGVVSGNTIYF	TGCAGTGCTAGTCGGGGGCAAGGGGGAGTCGTCTCTGGAAACACCATATATTTT
TRBV5-1	TRBJ2-7	.	.	CASSWESREQYF	TGCGCCAGCAGCTGGGAAAGTCGGGAGCAGTACTTC
TRBV12-3/TRBV12-4	TRBJ2-5	once	.	CASSLTAETQYF	TGTGCCAGCAGTTTAACGGCGGAGACCCAGTACTTC
TRBV6-5	TRBJ1-5	.	TRBD1	CASSYGDRADSPQHF	TGTGCCAGCAGTTACGGGGACAGGGCCGATTCGCCCCAGCATTTT
TRBV19	TRBJ1-6	.	.	CATRPGRYNSPLHF	TGTGCCACCCGGCCGGGACGTTATAATTCACCCCTCCACTTT
TRBV30	TRBJ2-5	.	.	CACSSAVILETQYF	TGTGCCTGCTCCAGTGCGGTAATTTTAGAGACCCAGTACTTC
TRBV19	TRBJ1-2	.	TRBD1	CASINRGRDGYTF	TGTGCCAGTATAAACAGGGGTAGAGATGGCTACACCTTC